This T cell receptor (beta chain) was recorded in a study of T cells in Graves' hyperthyroidism and ophthalmopathy. Findings and limits, study-wide: Most clonotypes that expanded in the thyroid above 0.001 also showed up in blood.

Orbital computed tomography, thyroid ultrasound, serum thyroxine and TRAb, and clinical symptoms together informed the diagnoses. The sample of blood was obtained at first hyperthyroidism diagnosis (before any ophthalmopathy symptoms). Fresh 10 ml peripheral blood yielded PBMCs. In its sample, this clonotype was seen many times. The antigen is unknown. RNA transcripts served as the template for amplifying TCR beta CDR3 regions. The HTBI primer set was used in a first-round RT-PCR of the TCR CDR3. From the multiplex PCR reads, TCRdb called clonotypes with MiXCR, one entry per CDR3 protein. The sample lists a few hundred thousand distinct CDR3 sequences, around 14% occurring once. J was trimmed by 1 base and V by 6 bases; bases with no gene match: 3. This CDR3 region has 15 residues. The V gene's germline CDR1 is MNHNS and CDR2 SASEGT.

The sequence came from a woman under 30 with Graves' hyperthyroidism that later progressed to Graves' ophthalmopathy. This chain uses TRBV6-1 with TRBJ2-2; TRBD1 aligns across 9 bases. Specimen: blood. The CDR3 DNA reads as TGTGCCAGCAGGGGGGACAGGGTGAACACCGGGGAGCTGTTTTTT. It specifies CASRGDRVNTGELFF.